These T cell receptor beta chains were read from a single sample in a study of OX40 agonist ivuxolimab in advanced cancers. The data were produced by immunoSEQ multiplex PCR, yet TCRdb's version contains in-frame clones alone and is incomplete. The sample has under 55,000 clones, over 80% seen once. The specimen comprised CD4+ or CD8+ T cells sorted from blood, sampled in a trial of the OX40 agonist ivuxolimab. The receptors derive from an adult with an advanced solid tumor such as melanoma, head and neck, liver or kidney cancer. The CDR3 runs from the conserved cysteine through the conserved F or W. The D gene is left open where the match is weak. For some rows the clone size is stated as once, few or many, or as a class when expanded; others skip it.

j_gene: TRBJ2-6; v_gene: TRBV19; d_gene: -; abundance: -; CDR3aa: CASSIARGSGANVLTF; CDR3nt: TGTGCCAGTAGTATAGCTCGGGGTTCCGGGGCCAACGTCCTGACTTTC
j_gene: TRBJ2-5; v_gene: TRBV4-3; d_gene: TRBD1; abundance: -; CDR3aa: CASSQGDRGLQETQYF; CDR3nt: TGCGCCAGCAGCCAAGGGGACAGGGGGCTCCAAGAGACCCAGTACTTC
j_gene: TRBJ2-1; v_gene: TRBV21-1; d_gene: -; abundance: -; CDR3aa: CASREDNEQFF; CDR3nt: TGTGCCAGCAGGGAAGACAATGAGCAGTTCTTC
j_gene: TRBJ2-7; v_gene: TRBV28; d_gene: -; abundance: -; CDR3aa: CASSPPWGREQYF; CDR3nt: TGTGCCAGCAGCCCCCCATGGGGCCGGGAGCAGTACTTC
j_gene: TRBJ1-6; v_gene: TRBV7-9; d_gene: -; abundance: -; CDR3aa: CASSPEGGTSGSPLHF; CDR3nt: TGTGCCAGCAGTCCCGAAGGAGGTACTAGTGGCTCACCCCTCCACTTT
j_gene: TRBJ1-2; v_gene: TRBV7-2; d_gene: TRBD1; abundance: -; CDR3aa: CASNRQGGGAYGYTF; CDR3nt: TGTGCCAGCAACCGGCAGGGAGGGGGCGCTTATGGCTACACCTTC
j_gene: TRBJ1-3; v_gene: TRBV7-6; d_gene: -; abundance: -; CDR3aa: CASSQTDTGNTIYF; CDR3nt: TGTGCCAGCAGCCAGACGGACACTGGAAACACCATATATTTT
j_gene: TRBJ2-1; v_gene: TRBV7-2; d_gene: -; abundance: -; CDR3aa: CASSLGAVSYNEQFF; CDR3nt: TGTGCCAGCAGCCTCGGAGCGGTTTCCTACAATGAGCAGTTCTTC
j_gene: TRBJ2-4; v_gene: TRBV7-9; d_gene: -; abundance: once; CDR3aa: CASSLKTGENIQYF; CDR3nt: TGTGCCAGCAGCTTAAAAACCGGAGAGAACATTCAGTACTTC
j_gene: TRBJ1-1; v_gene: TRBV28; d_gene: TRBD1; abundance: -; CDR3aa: CASSLTGGMTEAFF; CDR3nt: TGTGCCAGCAGTTTGACAGGGGGCATGACTGAAGCTTTCTTT
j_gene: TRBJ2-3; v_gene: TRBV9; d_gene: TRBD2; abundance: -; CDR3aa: CASSFGTSGTDTQYF; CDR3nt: TGTGCCAGCAGCTTCGGGACTAGCGGCACAGATACGCAGTATTTT
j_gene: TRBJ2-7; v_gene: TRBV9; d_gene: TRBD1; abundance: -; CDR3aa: CASSVGTGGAYEQYF; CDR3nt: TGTGCCAGCAGCGTCGGGACAGGGGGGGCCTACGAGCAGTACTTC
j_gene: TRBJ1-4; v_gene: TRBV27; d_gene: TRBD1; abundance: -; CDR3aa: CATRGQGDEKLFF; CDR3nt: TGTGCCACCAGGGGACAGGGGGATGAAAAACTGTTTTTT
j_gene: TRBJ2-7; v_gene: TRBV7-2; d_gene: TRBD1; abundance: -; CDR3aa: CASSVRTGSTYEQYF; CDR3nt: TGTGCCAGCAGCGTCCGGACAGGGTCTACCTACGAGCAGTACTTC
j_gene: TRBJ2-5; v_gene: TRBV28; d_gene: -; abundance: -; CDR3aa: CASSPPRDGSETQYF; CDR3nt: TGTGCCAGCAGTCCCCCCCGTGATGGCAGCGAGACCCAGTACTTC
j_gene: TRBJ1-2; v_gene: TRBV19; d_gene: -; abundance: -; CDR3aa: CASSMRNGIGYTF; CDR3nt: TGTGCCAGTAGTATGAGAAACGGGATCGGGTACACCTTC
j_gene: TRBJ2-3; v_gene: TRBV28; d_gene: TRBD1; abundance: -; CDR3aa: CAGGTGGSLDTQYF; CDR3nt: TGTGCCGGAGGGACAGGGGGCTCGTTGGATACGCAGTATTTT
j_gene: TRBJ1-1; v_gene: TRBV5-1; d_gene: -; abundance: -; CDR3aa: CASSLQGLATEAFF; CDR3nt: TGCGCCAGCAGCTTACAGGGCTTGGCCACTGAAGCTTTCTTT
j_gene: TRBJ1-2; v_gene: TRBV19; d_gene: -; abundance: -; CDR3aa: CASRDHSGSSYGYTF; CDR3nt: TGTGCCAGTAGGGACCATTCCGGGTCCTCCTATGGCTACACCTTC
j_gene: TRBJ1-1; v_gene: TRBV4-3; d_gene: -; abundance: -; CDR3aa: CASSQEAGQGREAFF; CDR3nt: TGCGCCAGCAGCCAAGAGGCTGGGCAGGGGAGGGAAGCTTTCTTT
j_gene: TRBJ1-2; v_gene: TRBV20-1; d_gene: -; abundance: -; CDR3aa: CNARTGWGYTF; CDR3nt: TGCAATGCTAGAACGGGTTGGGGCTACACCTTC
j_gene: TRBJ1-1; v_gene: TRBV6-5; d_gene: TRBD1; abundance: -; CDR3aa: CASTRQGSGKGEAFF; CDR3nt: TGTGCCAGCACCCGACAGGGTTCAGGTAAAGGTGAAGCTTTCTTT
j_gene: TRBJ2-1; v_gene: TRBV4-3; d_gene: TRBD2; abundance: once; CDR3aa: CASSQEPSYEAGGSYNEQFF; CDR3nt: TGCGCCAGCAGCCAAGAACCCTCGTATGAGGCGGGAGGGTCGTACAATGAGCAGTTCTTC
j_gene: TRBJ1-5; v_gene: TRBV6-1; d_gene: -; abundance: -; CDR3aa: CASSIKQESQPQHF; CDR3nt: TGTGCCAGCAGTATAAAACAGGAATCTCAGCCCCAGCATTTT
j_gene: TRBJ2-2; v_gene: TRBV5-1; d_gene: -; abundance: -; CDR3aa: CASSLTGKDTGELFF; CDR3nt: TGCGCCAGCAGCTTGACAGGGAAAGACACCGGGGAGCTGTTTTTT
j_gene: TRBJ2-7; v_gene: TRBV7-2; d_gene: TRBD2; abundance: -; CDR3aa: CASSLVVGGTDPYEQYF; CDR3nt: TGTGCCAGCAGCTTAGTGGTGGGGGGGACGGACCCCTACGAGCAGTACTTC